This T cell receptor beta chain originates from a study of pediatric ulcerative colitis (dated by TCRdb to about 2019). Looking at the study overall: Of the ulcerative colitis patients, about seven had pancolitis and two had left-sided colitis, and histology in every patient was consistent with ulcerative colitis. From 8 or 9 newly diagnosed, treatment-naive pediatric ulcerative colitis patients and a few non-IBD control children, paired blood and rectal samples were collected. The Pediatric Ulcerative Colitis Activity Index classified a couple of patients as having mild disease, several as having moderate disease and three as having acute severe colitis.

Using the immunoSEQ TRB Survey service, rearranged CDR3 beta regions were amplified from genomic DNA with multiplex V and J primers. To keep depth equal across samples, survey-level sequencing depth of up to 500,000 reads per sample was applied. The libraries were purified, combined into pools and sequenced with Illumina technology. As for how the authors treated the data: immunoSEQ online tools were used for productive clonality, sample overlap, pairwise scatters, CDR3 beta length, V/D/J gene usage and productiveness. Alongside Shannon and Simpson indices, calculated diversity was computed as the number of unique rearrangements divided by total templates, multiplied by 100. For principal component analysis, Z-score normalized data were analyzed with the R prcomp function and the ggbiplot package. Morisita's index was used to quantify blood-rectal clonal overlap within each subject. This is the immuneACCESS table as TCRdb keeps it, with only in-frame sequences that have V and J called. A part of the clones is gone; compared with another copy, unresolved V genes explain less than half, and the rest is unexplained. For V, J and clone size, that table is used; D and trimming come from the DNA. This sample has tens of thousands of clones in its table, and about four fifths of those were observed once. The ten largest clones add up to over 3% of the sample.

Of note for this clone: There is no known antigen for this receptor. The input lacks base qualities; no much larger clone sits a single base away.

The junction shows trimming of 1 base on V and 6 bases on J, plus 4 bases between the germline ends. Its CDR3 holds 12 amino acids, cysteine through phenylalanine. The only DNA kept is the CDR3, 36 bases in frame from the first base. During colonoscopy, one to two pinch biopsies were obtained from the rectum for research purposes. Ulcerative colitis patients had received no immunosuppressive medication before the diagnostic colonoscopy. Before DNA was isolated, the rectal biopsies underwent proteinase K digestion. The Wizard kit (Promega) was used to extract genomic DNA from the blood and intestinal samples. Summary of the overall study and its limitations: The healthy control group was small, with only four individuals. Rectal pinch biopsies may have included blood-derived T cells, especially in patients with overt colitis. Because the repertoires came from total lymphocyte DNA, rare subsets such as regulatory T cells may have patterns that are not reflected. A couple of rectal CDR3 clonotypes turned up in every ulcerative colitis patient but in none of the controls. Compared with controls, ulcerative colitis patients showed significantly higher autologous blood-rectal clonal overlap, a finding that suggests increased T cell trafficking to inflamed tissue. Controls, mild-moderate and acute severe colitis patients were separated by rectal repertoire features, and reduced rectal diversity due to clonal expansions was observed in acute severe colitis. A couple of patients' blood samples yielded substantially fewer templates for technical reasons and were excluded from blood-rectal overlap analysis.

The chain links TRBV5-3 with TRBJ2-2, with the D gene not confidently named. TRBV5-3 is an ORF for which the function is uncertain. The TCR was taken from a girl between 10 and 17 years old with moderate ulcerative colitis. The specimen was gut tissue. The bases read TGTGCCAGAAGCTTGTGTCCCGGGGAGCTGTTTTTT. Its amino acids are CARSLCPGELFF.